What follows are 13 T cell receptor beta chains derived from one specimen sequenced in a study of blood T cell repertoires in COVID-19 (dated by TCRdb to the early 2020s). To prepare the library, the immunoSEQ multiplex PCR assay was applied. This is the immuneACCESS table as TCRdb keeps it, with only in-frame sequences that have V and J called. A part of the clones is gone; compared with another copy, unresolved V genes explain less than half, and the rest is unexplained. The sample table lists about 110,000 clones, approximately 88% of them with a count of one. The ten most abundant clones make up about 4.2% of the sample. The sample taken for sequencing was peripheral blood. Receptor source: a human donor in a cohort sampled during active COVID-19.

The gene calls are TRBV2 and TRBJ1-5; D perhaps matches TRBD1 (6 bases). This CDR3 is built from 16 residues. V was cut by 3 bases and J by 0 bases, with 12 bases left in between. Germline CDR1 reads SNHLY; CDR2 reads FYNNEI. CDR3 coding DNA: TGTGCCAGCAGTGATCCCGGACAGCATAGCAATCAGCCCCAGCATTTT. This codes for CASSDPGQHSNQPQHF.

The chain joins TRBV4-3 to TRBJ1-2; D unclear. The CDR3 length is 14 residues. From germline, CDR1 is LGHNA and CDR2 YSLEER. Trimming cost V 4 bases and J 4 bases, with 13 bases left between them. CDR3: CASSPAPGFYGYTF. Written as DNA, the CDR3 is TGCGCCAGCAGCCCAGCCCCGGGTTTCTATGGCTACACCTTC.

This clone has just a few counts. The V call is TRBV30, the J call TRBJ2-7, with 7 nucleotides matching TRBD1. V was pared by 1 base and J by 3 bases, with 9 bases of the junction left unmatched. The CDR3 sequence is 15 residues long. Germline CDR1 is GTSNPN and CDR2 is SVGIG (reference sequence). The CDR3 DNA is TGTGCCTGGAGTGAACCAAACAGGGGAATCTACGAGCAGTACTTC. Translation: CAWSEPNRGIYEQYF.

The CDR3 nucleotides are TGTGCCAGCAGGGGGCGGGAGAGCTCCTATAATTCACCCCTCCACTTT. Encoded protein: CASRGRESSYNSPLHF. The chain has TRBV7-8 and TRBJ1-6; D perhaps matches TRBD1 (5 bases). Trimming left V 6 bases short and J 0 bases short, with 12 bases between. Germline CDR1 is SGHVS and CDR2 is FQNEAQ. The CDR3 extends over 16 amino acids. Complete variable domain (other parts from reference TRBV7-8 and TRBJ1-6): GAGVSQSPRYKVAKRGQDVALRCDPISGHVSLFWYQQALGQGPEFLTYFQNEAQLDKSGLPSDRFFAERPEGSVSTLKIQRTQQEDSAVYLCASRGRESSYNSPLHFGNGTRLTVT.

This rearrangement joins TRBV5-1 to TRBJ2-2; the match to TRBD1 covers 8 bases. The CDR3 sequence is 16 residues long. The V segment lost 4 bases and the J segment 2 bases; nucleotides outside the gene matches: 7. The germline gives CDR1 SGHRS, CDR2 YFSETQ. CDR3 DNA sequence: TGCGCCAGCAGCCCGTGGACAGGGACCAACACCGGGGAGCTGTTTTTT. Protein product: CASSPWTGTNTGELFF.

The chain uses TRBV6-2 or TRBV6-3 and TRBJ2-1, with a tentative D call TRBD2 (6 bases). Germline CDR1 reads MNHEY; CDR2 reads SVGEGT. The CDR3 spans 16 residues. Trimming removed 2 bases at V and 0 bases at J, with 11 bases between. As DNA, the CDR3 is TGTGCCAGCAGTTACCGGGGGACCCGCTCCTACAATGAGCAGTTCTTC. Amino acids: CASSYRGTRSYNEQFF.

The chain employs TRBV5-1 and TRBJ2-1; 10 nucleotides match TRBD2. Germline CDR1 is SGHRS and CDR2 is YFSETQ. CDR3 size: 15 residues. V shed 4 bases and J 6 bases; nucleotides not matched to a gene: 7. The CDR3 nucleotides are TGCGCCAGCAGCCGCGGGACTAGCGAGATCAATGAGCAGTTCTTC. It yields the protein CASSRGTSEINEQFF.

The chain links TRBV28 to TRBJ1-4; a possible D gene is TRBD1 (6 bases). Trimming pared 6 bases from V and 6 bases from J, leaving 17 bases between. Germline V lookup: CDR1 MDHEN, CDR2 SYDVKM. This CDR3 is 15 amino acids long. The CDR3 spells CASRPPTGSYEKLFF. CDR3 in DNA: TGTGCCAGCAGACCCCCGACAGGAAGCTATGAAAAACTGTTTTTT.

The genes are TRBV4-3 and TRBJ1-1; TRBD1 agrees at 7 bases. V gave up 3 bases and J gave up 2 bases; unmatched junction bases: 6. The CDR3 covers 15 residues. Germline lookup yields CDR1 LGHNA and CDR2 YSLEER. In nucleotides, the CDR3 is TGCGCCAGCAGCCAGCACAACAGGGGCAACACTGAAGCTTTCTTT. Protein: CASSQHNRGNTEAFF.

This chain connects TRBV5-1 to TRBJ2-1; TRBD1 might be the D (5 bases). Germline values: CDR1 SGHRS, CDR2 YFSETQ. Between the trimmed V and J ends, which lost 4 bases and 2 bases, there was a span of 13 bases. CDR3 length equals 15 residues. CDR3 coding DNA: TGCGCCAGCAGCAAGGATGGGGCGGCCTACAATGAGCAGTTCTTC. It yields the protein CASSKDGAAYNEQFF. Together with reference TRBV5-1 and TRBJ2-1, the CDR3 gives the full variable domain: KAGVTQTPRYLIKTRGQQVTLSCSPISGHRSVSWYQQTPGQGLQFLFEYFSETQRNKGNFPGRFSGRQFSNSRSEMNVSTLELGDSALYLCASSKDGAAYNEQFFGPGTRLTVL.

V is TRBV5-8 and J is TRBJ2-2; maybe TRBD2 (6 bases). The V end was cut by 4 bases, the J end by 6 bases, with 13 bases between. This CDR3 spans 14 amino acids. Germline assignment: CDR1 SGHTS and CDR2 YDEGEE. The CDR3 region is CASSVEGVSGELFF. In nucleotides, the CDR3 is TGTGCCAGCAGCGTGGAGGGAGTTTCCGGGGAGCTGTTTTTT. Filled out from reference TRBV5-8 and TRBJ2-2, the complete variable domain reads EAGVTQSPTHLIKTRGQQATLRCSPISGHTSVYWYQQALGLGLQFLLWYDEGEERNRGNFPPRFSGRQFPNYSSELNVNALELEDSALYLCASSVEGVSGELFFGEGSRLTVL.

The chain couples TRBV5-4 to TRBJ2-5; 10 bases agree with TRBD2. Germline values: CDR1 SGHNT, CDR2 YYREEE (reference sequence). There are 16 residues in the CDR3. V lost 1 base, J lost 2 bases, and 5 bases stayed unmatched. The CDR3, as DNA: TGTGCCAGCAGCTTGAGACTAGCGGGTAGTCAAGAGACCCAGTACTTC. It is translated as CASSLRLAGSQETQYF.

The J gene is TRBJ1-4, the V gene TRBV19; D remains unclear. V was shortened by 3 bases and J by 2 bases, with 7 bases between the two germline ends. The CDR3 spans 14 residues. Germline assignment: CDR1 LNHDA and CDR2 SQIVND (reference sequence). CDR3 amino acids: CASSMQTTNEKLFF. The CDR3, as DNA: TGTGCCAGTAGTATGCAGACTACTAATGAAAAACTGTTTTTT. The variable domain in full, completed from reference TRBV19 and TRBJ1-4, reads DGGITQSPKYLFRKEGQNVTLSCEQNLNHDAMYWYRQDPGQGLRLIYYSQIVNDFQKGDIAEGYSVSREKKESFPLTVTSAQKNPTAFYLCASSMQTTNEKLFFGSGTQLSVL.